The subject of this entry is one TCR beta chain. Antigen unknown. The record originates from a study of cytomegalovirus exposure and HLA in healthy donors. V shed 0 bases and J shed 4 bases, with 14 bases lying between them. Germline-derived CDR1 and CDR2 are SGDLS and YYNGEE. This CDR3 comprises 16 residues. Study observations and caveats: In a later analysis, compared with equally common non-associated chains, HLA-associated beta chains were more expanded. TCR beta chain V- and J-gene trimming was linked, in a later analysis, to a missense variant in DCLRE1C. Indistinguishable V segments, including TRBV6-2 and TRBV6-3, were excluded.

Primers included in the PCR were 60 Vbeta and 13 Jbeta primers. Generated by immunoSEQ multiplex PCR, the TCRdb table keeps only in-frame clones and is missing some. The repertoire has 90,000 to 100,000 clones, over 60% of them found once; the top ten carry 5.5% to 6%. The specimen sequenced was PBMCs. The sequence was collected from a boy between 10 and 17 years old in good health and CMV-seropositive. The chain links TRBV9 to TRBJ1-3, with D uncertain. CDR3: CASSVDPHAKGNTIYF. The CDR3 DNA sequence: TGTGCCAGCAGCGTAGATCCCCATGCTAAAGGAAACACCATATATTTT.